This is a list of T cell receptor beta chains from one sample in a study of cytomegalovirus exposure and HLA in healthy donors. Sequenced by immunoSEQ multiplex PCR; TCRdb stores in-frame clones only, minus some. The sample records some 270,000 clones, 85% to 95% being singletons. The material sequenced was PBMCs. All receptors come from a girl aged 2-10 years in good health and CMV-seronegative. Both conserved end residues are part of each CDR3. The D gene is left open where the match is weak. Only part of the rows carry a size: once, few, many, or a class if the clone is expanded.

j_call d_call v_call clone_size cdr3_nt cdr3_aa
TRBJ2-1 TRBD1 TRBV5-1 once TGCGCCAGCAGCTCCCCAAGGACAGGGATCGCCTACAATGAGCAGTTCTTC CASSSPRTGIAYNEQFF
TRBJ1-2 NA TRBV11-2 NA TGTGCCAGCAGCGGACAGTTGGGCTACACCTTC CASSGQLGYTF
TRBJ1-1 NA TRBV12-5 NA TGTGCTAGTGGTTTGGCCACATTCGGGAGTAACACTGAAGCTTTCTTT CASGLATFGSNTEAFF
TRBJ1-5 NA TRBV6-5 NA TGTGCCAGCAGTTACCCCTTGCGCTCTAGCAATCAGCCCCAGCATTTT CASSYPLRSSNQPQHF
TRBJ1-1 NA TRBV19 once TGTGCCAGTAGTACCCCAGGGATGAACACTGAAGCTTTCTTT CASSTPGMNTEAFF
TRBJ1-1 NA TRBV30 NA TGTGCCTGGAGTTCGGACTTTTCGACAACTGAAGCTTTCTTT CAWSSDFSTTEAFF
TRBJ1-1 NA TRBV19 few TGTGCCAGTGCCGACACCGGGGGCACTGAAGCTTTCTTT CASADTGGTEAFF
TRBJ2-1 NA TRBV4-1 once TGCGGGACTCATTCCTGGAATGAGCAGTTCTTC CGTHSWNEQFF
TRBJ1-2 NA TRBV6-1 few TGTGCCAGCAGTGAAGCGGGACAAAACTATGGCTACACCTTC CASSEAGQNYGYTF
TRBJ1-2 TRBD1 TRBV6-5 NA TGTGCCAGCAGTCGACAGGGGGGTGGCTACACCTTC CASSRQGGGYTF
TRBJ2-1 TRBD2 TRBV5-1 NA TGCGCCAGCAGCTTGGAGGGACTAGCGGGCTACAATGAGCAGTTCTTC CASSLEGLAGYNEQFF
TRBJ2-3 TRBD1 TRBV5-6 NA TGTGCCAGCCACCGGGACAGAGAGGGAGATACGCAGTATTTT CASHRDREGDTQYF
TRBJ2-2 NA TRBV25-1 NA TGTGCCAGCAGTGAACCCCCGGGCGGGGGCCCCAACACCGGGGAGCTGTTTTTT CASSEPPGGGPNTGELFF
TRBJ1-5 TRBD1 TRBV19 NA TGTGCCAGTAGTGGCGGACAGGGGGCGAGCAATCAGCCCCAGCATTTT CASSGGQGASNQPQHF
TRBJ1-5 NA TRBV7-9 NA TGTGCCAGCAGCTTAGGACAAGGCAATCAGCCCCAGCATTTT CASSLGQGNQPQHF
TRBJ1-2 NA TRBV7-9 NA TGTGCCAGCAGCTTAGCAGCCCTCAAAGGCTACACCTTC CASSLAALKGYTF
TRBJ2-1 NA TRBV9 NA TGTGCCAGCAGCGTAGGGGGGGTAGCATACAATGAGCAGTTCTTC CASSVGGVAYNEQFF
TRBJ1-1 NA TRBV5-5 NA TGTGCCAGCAGGGGTGGGGCAGGACAACACACTGAAGCTTTCTTT CASRGGAGQHTEAFF
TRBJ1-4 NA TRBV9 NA TGTGCCAGCAGCCCCCAGGGATCGGGGGTTGAAAAACTGTTTTTT CASSPQGSGVEKLFF
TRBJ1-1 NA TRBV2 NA TGTGCCAGCACGGAAGGTACAGGTTACACTGAAGCTTTCTTT CASTEGTGYTEAFF
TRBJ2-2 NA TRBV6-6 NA TGTGCCAGCAGTCTGGACGCAGGGACGAACACCGGGGAGCTGTTTTTT CASSLDAGTNTGELFF
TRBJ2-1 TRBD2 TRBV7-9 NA TGTGCCAGCCAGCGGGGGACCTCCTACAATGAGCAGTTCTTC CASQRGTSYNEQFF
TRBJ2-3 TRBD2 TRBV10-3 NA TGTGCCATCAGTGAGTCGCCAGCGGGAGGTGGAGATACGCAGTATTTT CAISESPAGGGDTQYF
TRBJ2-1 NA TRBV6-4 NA TGTGCCAGCAGTGACTCCGGAGGGATTCCATACAATGAGCAGTTCTTC CASSDSGGIPYNEQFF
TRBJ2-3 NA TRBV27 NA TGTGCCAGCAGTTCATGGGACGGGGATCGGGGGGATACGCAGTATTTT CASSSWDGDRGDTQYF
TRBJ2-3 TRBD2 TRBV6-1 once TGTGCCAGCAGTGATCCCGGGACTAGCGGGAGCGATACGCAGTATTTT CASSDPGTSGSDTQYF
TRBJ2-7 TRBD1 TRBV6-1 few TGTGCCAGCATTAGGGGACAGCTGTTTTCCTACGAGCAGTACTTC CASIRGQLFSYEQYF
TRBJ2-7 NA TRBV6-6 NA TGTGCCAGCAGTTACGTCGATAGCTCCTACGAGCAGTACTTC CASSYVDSSYEQYF
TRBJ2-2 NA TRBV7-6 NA TGTGCCAGCAGCTTAGGCATGAGTAACACCGGGGAGCTGTTTTTT CASSLGMSNTGELFF
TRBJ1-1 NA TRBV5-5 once TGTGCCAGCAGCTTGGCCGCCACTATGAACACTGAAGCTTTCTTT CASSLAATMNTEAFF
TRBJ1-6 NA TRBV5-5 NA TGTGCCAGCAGCCTGCATGGGAGCTCCTATAATTCACCCCTCCACTTT CASSLHGSSYNSPLHF
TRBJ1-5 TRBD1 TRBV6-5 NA TGTGCCAGCAGTTACGCAGGGGGCGGTGATCAGCCCCAGCATTTT CASSYAGGGDQPQHF
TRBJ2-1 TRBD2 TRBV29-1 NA TGCAGCGGGGGACTAGCGGGATCCTACAATGAGCAGTTCTTC CSGGLAGSYNEQFF
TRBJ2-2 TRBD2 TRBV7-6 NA TGTGCCAGCAGCTTATTAGCGGGGAAGAGCACCGGGGAGCTGTTTTTT CASSLLAGKSTGELFF
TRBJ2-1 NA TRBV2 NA TGTGCCAGCAGTGAAGCGCTTCCAGGAGGCAATGAGCAGTTCTTC CASSEALPGGNEQFF
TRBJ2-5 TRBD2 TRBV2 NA TGTGCCAGCACGGATAGCGGGGGGGCCAGAGAGACCCAGTACTTC CASTDSGGARETQYF
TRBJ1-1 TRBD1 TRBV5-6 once TGTGCCAGCAGCCCTACCGGGACAGGGAACACTGAAGCTTTCTTT CASSPTGTGNTEAFF
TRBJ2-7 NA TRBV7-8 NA TGTGCCAGCAGCCCAGCCTACGAGCAGTACTTC CASSPAYEQYF
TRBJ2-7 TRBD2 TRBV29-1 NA TGCAGCGTGCCATCCGGGACTAGCTACGAGCAGTACTTC CSVPSGTSYEQYF
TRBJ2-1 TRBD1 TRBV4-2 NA TGTGCCAGCAGCCAAGACGCGGGGCAGGGGGCGCGCAATGAGCAGTTCTTC CASSQDAGQGARNEQFF
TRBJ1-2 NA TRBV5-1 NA TGCGCCAGCAGCTTGGGGTCGGGGGTTGAATATGGCTACACCTTC CASSLGSGVEYGYTF
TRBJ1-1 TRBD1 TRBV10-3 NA TGTGCCATCAGAGACAGGGTAGGAGAGAACACTGAAGCTTTCTTT CAIRDRVGENTEAFF
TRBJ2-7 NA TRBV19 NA TGTGCCAGTAGTATTTCAGTCTCGGGCAGGGACATTTACGAGCAGTACTTC CASSISVSGRDIYEQYF
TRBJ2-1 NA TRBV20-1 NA TGCAGTGTCCAAGCAAATGAGCAGTTCTTC CSVQANEQFF
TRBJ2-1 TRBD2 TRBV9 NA TGTGCCAGCAGCTCATCGCGGGCGGGAGGCCTCCTCTACAATGAGCAGTTCTTC CASSSSRAGGLLYNEQFF
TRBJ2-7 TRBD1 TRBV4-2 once TGTGCCAGCAGCGACCCGGGACAGGGTTCTTACGAGCAGTACTTC CASSDPGQGSYEQYF
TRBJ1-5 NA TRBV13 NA TGTGCCAGCAGCGGGGCTCGTAGGATCGGCAATCAGCCCCAGCATTTT CASSGARRIGNQPQHF
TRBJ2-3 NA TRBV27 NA TGTGCCAGCAGACAGGTGATCCCCACAGATACGCAGTATTTT CASRQVIPTDTQYF
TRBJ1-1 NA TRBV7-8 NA TGTGCCAGCACCAAATCCGGGGGGGTTATGAACACTGAAGCTTTCTTT CASTKSGGVMNTEAFF
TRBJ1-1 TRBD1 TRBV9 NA TGTGCCAGCAGCGGGGGGACAGGGGGTGTGAACACTGAAGCTTTCTTT CASSGGTGGVNTEAFF
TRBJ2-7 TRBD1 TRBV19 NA TGTGCCAGTAGTCCGCAGGGGACAGGATACTACGAGCAGTACTTC CASSPQGTGYYEQYF
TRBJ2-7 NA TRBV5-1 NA TGCGCCAGCAGCTTGGAGGGGCAGATCTACGAGCAGTACTTC CASSLEGQIYEQYF
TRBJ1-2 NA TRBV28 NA TGTGCCATCTTGGTCCAGGGTAACGGCTACACCTTC CAILVQGNGYTF
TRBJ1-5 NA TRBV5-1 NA TGCGCCAGCAGCTGCCGGGACTCGAAGGCCAATCAGCCCCAGCATTTT CASSCRDSKANQPQHF
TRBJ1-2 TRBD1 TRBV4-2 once TGTGCCAGCAGCCAAGAAACAGGGGGAATAGTGGGCTACACCTTC CASSQETGGIVGYTF
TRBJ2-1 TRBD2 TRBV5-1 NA TGCGCCAGCAGCTTGGCCGGACTAGCGGAGCCCGGGCAGTTCTTC CASSLAGLAEPGQFF
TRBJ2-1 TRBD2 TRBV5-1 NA TGCGCCAGCAGCTTGACGCCGGGACTAGCTTACAATGAGCAGTTCTTC CASSLTPGLAYNEQFF
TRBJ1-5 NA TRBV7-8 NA TGTGCCAGCAGCCGAGTCGGGGGGCTCGATCAGCCCCAGCATTTT CASSRVGGLDQPQHF
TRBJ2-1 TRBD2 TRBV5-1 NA TGCGCCAGCAGCTTGGCCACCGGGACTAGCGGCTCGTTCCACAATGAGCAGTTCTTC CASSLATGTSGSFHNEQFF
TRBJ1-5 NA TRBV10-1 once TGCGCCAGAGACCGGACAGACTATAGCAATCAGCCCCAGCATTTT CARDRTDYSNQPQHF